This T cell receptor (beta chain) was profiled in a study of CD8+ T cells in alopecia areata. Treatment indicated: oral pan-JAK inhibitor, 5-10 mg twice daily. The CDR3 is made up of 14 amino acids. CDR1 WSHSY and CDR2 SAAADI come from the germline V gene. Trimming cost V 6 bases and J 9 bases; bases outside gene matches: 12. Only one count was recorded for this clone. Reverse transcription of extracted RNA yielded cDNA, which provided the sequencing template. Generated by immunoSEQ multiplex PCR, the TCRdb table keeps only in-frame clones and is missing some. The table lists about 190,000 clones, more than 50% of them singletons.

The TCR originated in a human donor with alopecia areata. The chain has TRBV10-2 and TRBJ1-2, with 8 bases lining up with TRBD1. Sequencing was performed on CD4+ T cells sorted from blood, taken at week 24, from a patient treated with tofacitinib. The CDR3: CASSRYRTGSSYTF. The DNA for the CDR3 is TGCGCCAGCAGCCGCTACCGGACAGGGAGTAGCTACACCTTC.